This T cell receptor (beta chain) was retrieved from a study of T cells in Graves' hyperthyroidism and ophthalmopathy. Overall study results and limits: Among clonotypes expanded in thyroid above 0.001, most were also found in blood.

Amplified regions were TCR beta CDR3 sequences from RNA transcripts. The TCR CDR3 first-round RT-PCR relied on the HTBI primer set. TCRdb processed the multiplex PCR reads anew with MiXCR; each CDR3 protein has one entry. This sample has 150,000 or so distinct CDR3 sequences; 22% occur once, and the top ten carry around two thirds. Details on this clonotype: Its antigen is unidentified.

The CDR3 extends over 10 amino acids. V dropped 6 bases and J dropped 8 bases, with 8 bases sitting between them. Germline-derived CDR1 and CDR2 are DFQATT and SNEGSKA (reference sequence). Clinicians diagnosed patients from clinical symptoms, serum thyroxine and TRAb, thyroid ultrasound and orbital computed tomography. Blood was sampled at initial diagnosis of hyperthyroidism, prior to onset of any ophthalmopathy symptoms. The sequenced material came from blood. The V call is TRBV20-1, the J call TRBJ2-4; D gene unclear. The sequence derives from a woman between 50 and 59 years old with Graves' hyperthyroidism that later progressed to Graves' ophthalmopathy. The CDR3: CSALRDIQYF. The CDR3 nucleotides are TGCAGTGCCCTCAGAGACATTCAGTACTTC.